Below are 5 T cell receptor beta chains sequenced from a single sample in a study of CD8+CD57+ T cells in acquired aplastic anemia. Profiling of TCR beta VDJ combinations and CDR3 sequences used genomic DNA as template. TCRdb re-called the reads with MiXCR, one entry per CDR3 protein. The sample carries roughly 200,000 distinct CDR3 sequences, 50% to 65% recorded once. CD8+CD57+ cell expansion, shown by flow cytometry, had occurred in the patients selected for sequencing. The sequenced sample was sorted CD4+, CD8+, or CD8+CD57+ T cells (not recorded which) from PBMCs. The receptors were sampled from a human donor with aplastic anemia.

At least ten counts were recorded for this clonotype. The chain has TRBV5-1 and TRBJ1-1; D is perhaps TRBD1 (6 bases). Trimming removed 4 bases at V and 0 bases at J, with 13 bases between. The CDR3 is 15 amino acids. Germline loops: CDR1 SGHRS, CDR2 YFSETQ. DNA of the CDR3: TGCGCCAGCAGCCTGGTGGGGGGCGTGAACACTGAAGCTTTCTTT. Translation: CASSLVGGVNTEAFF.

The chain couples TRBV7-6 to TRBJ2-1; unclear D gene. The V and J ends lost 1 base and 10 bases respectively, with 11 bases between them. The CDR3 has 13 residues. Germline CDR1 is SGHVS and CDR2 is FNYEAQ. CDR3 region: CASSLDPIGEQFF. The CDR3 bases are TGTGCCAGCAGCTTAGACCCCATCGGGGAGCAGTTCTTC.

The chain is built from TRBV10-3 and TRBJ1-2; TRBD1 might be the D (6 bases). V was pared by 4 bases and J by 7 bases, with 13 bases between. The CDR3 contains 13 residues. CDR1 is ENHRY and CDR2 is SYGVKD in the germline V gene. The CDR3 region has the DNA TGTGCCATCAGTGGGGTAGGGACAAGTGGCTACACCTTC. Its translation: CAISGVGTSGYTF.

The chain recombines TRBV2 with TRBJ2-5; TRBD1 matches at 7 bases. The DNA matches TRBJ2-7 better at its end, which makes the J call doubtful. The CDR3 loop spans 15 amino acids. CDR1 and CDR2 from the germline V gene are SNHLY and FYNNEI. The CDR3 sequence is CASSHGDSFTYEQYF. The CDR3 nucleotides are TGTGCCAGCAGTCACGGGGACAGCTTCACCTACGAGCAGTACTTC.

This chain connects TRBV20-1 to TRBJ2-1; 10 positions match TRBD2. CDR1 DFQATT and CDR2 SNEGSKA come from the germline V gene (reference sequence). The trim removed 2 bases at V and 0 bases at J, leaving 10 bases unmatched. The CDR3 loop spans 18 amino acids. The CDR3 is CSARPLAGQGSSYNEQFF. The CDR3 DNA is TGCAGTGCTAGACCACTAGCGGGGCAGGGTAGCTCCTACAATGAGCAGTTCTTC.